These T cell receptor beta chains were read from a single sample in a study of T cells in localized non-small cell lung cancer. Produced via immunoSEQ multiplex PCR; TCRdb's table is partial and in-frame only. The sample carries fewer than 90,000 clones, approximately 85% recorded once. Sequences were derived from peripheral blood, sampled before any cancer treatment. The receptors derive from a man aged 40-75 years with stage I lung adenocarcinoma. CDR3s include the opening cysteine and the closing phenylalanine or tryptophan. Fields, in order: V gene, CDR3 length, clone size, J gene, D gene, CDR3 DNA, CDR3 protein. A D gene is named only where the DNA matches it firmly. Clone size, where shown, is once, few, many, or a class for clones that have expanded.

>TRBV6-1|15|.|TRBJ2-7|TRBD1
TGTGCCAGCAGTGAAGGGACAGGGGGCGGATACGAGCAGTACTTC
CASSEGTGGGYEQYF
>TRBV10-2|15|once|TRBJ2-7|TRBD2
TGCGCCAGCAGTGAGGGGCTAGCGGGGTCCTACGAGCAGTACTTC
CASSEGLAGSYEQYF
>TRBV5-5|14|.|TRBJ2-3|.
TGTGCCAGCAGGGTACAGACTAGCACAGATACGCAGTATTTT
CASRVQTSTDTQYF
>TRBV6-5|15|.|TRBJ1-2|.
TGTGCCAGCGCCCCCCATTTGAAGGGCTCCTATGGCTACACCTTC
CASAPHLKGSYGYTF
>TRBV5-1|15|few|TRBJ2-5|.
TGCGCCAGCAGCTCGGGGGACAAGACGAGGGAGACCCAGTACTTC
CASSSGDKTRETQYF
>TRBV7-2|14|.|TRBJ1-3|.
TGTGCCAGCAGCTCGCGCCGGGGTCCTTACACCATATATTTT
CASSSRRGPYTIYF
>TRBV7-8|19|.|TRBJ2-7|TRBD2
TGTGCCAGCAGCAGGGGGGGACTAGCGGGAGGGCCTAGCTCCTACGAGCAGTACTTC
CASSRGGLAGGPSSYEQYF
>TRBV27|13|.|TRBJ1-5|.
TGTGCCAGCAGTTTTCAGAGCAATCAGCCCCAGCATTTT
CASSFQSNQPQHF
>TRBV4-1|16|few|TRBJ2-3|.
TGCGCCAGCAGCCAACCCTTAGACTTTGGCACAGATACGCAGTATTTT
CASSQPLDFGTDTQYF
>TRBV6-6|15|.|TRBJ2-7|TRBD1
TGTGCCAGCAGAATCCAGGGGGCTCGCAGTAACGAGCAGTACTTC
CASRIQGARSNEQYF
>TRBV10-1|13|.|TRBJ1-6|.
TGCGCCAGCAGTCAGGGATTGGATTCACCCCTCCACTTT
CASSQGLDSPLHF
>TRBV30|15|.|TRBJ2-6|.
TGTGCCTGGAGTGGAGGGAGTCTCGGGGCCAACGTCCTGACTTTC
CAWSGGSLGANVLTF
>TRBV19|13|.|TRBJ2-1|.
TGTGCCAGTAGTATAGGAGGGTACAATGAGCAGTTCTTC
CASSIGGYNEQFF
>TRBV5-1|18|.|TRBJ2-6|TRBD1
TGCGCCAGCGTTTCGGGGACAGGGCCAAGCTCTGGGGCCAACGTCCTGACTTTC
CASVSGTGPSSGANVLTF
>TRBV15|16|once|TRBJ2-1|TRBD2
TGTGCCACCAGCAGAGAAGACGCTAGCGGGAGTAATGAGCAGTTCTTC
CATSREDASGSNEQFF
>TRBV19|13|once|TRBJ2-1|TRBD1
TGTGCCAGTAGTATTACAGGGGACCATGAGCAGTTCTTC
CASSITGDHEQFF
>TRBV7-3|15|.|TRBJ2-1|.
TGTGCCAGCAGCTTAGTGGGGGAAGGGGCCACGGGGCAGTTCTTC
CASSLVGEGATGQFF
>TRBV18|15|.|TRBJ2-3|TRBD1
TGTGCCAGCTCACCTAGACAGGGGTCCACAGATACGCAGTATTTT
CASSPRQGSTDTQYF
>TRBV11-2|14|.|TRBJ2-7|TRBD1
TGTGCCAGCAGCCACTGGACAGGGGGGGACGAGCAGTACTTC
CASSHWTGGDEQYF
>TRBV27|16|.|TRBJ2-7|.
TGTGCCAGCAGTTCCCCCGGGTCCGACAGCTCCTACGAGCAGTACTTC
CASSSPGSDSSYEQYF
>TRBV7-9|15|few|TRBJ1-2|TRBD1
TGTGCCAGCAGCTTAAGCAGGGGGCATAACTATGGCTACACCTTC
CASSLSRGHNYGYTF
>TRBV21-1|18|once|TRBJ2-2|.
TGTGCCAGCAGCTCCCTCGAATCGGGACACGGGTACTCCGGGGAGCTGTTTTTT
CASSSLESGHGYSGELFF
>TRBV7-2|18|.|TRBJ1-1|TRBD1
TGTGCCAGCAGCTTAGTCCCCCCTAGACAGGGGTCCGGCACTGAAGCTTTCTTT
CASSLVPPRQGSGTEAFF
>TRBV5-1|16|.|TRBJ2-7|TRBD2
TGCGCCAGCAGCCCAAACGTAGCGGGAGGCTCCTACGAGCAGTACTTC
CASSPNVAGGSYEQYF